This TCR beta chain is drawn from a study of cytomegalovirus exposure and HLA in healthy donors. 60 Vbeta and 13 Jbeta primers were used in PCR. Some clones are missing from TCRdb's copy, which holds only in-frame ones; the method was immunoSEQ multiplex PCR. The sample lists about 190,000 clones, approximately 70% occurring once. Study conclusions and caveats: In a later analysis, TCR beta V- and J-gene trimming showed a link to a missense DCLRE1C variant. Overall, around 160 TCR beta chains were annotated as cytomegalovirus-associated.

This clone came up once. Its specificity is unknown. This sequence originates from a woman in her thirties in good health and CMV-seropositive. The sequencing sample was made of PBMCs.

The CDR3 coding sequence is TGTGCCAGCAGCGGGACTAGCGTATTCCAAGAGACCCAGTACTTC. Protein sequence: CASSGTSVFQETQYF. The V call is TRBV6-5, the J call TRBJ2-5; 10 bases are shared with TRBD2. The germline V gene encodes CDR1 MNHEY and CDR2 SVGAGI. The ends lost 6 bases at V and 1 base at J; junction bases unmatched: 5. The CDR3 is 15 residues long.